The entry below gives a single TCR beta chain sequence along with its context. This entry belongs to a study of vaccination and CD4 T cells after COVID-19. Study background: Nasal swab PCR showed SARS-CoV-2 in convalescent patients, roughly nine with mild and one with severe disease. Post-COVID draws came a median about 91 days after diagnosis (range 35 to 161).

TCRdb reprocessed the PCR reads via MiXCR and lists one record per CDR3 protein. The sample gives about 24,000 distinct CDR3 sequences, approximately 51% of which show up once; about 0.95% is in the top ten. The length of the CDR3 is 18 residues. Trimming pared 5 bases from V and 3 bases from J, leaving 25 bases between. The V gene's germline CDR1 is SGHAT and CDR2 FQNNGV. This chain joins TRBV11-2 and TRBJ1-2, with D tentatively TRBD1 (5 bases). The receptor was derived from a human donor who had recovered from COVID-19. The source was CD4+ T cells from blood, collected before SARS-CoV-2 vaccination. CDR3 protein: CASSPLRAGRKEYYGYTF. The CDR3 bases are TGTGCCAGCAGCCCCCTGCGAGCAGGGAGGAAGGAATACTATGGCTACACCTTC. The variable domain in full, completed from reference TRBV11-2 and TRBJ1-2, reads EAGVAQSPRYKIIEKRQSVAFWCNPISGHATLYWYQQILGQGPKLLIQFQNNGVVDDSQLPKDRFSAERLKGVDSTLKIQPAKLEDSAVYLCASSPLRAGRKEYYGYTFGSGTRLTVV.